These 26 T cell receptor beta chains were sequenced from one sample in a study of somatic mutations in cytotoxic T cells in rheumatoid arthritis. TCRdb's table, derived via immunoSEQ multiplex PCR, lists solely in-frame clones and lacks some. This table has thousands of clones, around 90% appearing once. Input material: CD8+ T cells sorted from blood. These receptors all stem from a middle-aged man with rheumatoid arthritis.

The V and J genes are TRBV19 and TRBJ2-2, with D possibly TRBD2 on 5 matching bases. Trimming cost V 3 bases and J 6 bases, with 14 bases left between them. CDR3 length: 15 residues. Germline V CDR1 and CDR2: LNHDA, SQIVND (reference sequence). The CDR3 is CASSMSRVGAGELFF. The CDR3 coding sequence is TGTGCCAGTAGTATGTCGAGGGTTGGGGCCGGGGAGCTGTTTTTT.

This chain links TRBV5-6 with TRBJ1-1; 9 bases match TRBD1. The length of the CDR3 is 17 residues. Germline CDR1 SGHDT, CDR2 YYEEEE. Germline trimming cut 4 bases from V and 4 bases from J; bases unmatched to any gene: 14. CDR3 in amino acids: CASSTDGPGTGFTEAFF. CDR3 bases: TGTGCCAGCAGCACAGACGGTCCCGGGACAGGGTTCACTGAAGCTTTCTTT.

The rearrangement uses TRBV19 and TRBJ2-7; possibly TRBD2 for D (5 bases). The V and J ends lost 1 base and 2 bases respectively, with 9 bases between them. The CDR3 extends over 14 amino acids. CDR1 and CDR2 from the germline V gene are LNHDA and SQIVND (reference sequence). The DNA for the CDR3 is TGTGCCAGTAGTATAGGATCCGGGACCTACGAGCAGTACTTC. Protein sequence: CASSIGSGTYEQYF.

The chain recombines TRBV5-8 with TRBJ2-2; D is ambiguous. Germline V gene lookup returns CDR1 SGHTS and CDR2 YDEGEE. The CDR3 consists of 13 residues. Deletions cut 2 bases from V and 5 bases from J, with 7 bases between. The CDR3 DNA reads TGTGCCAGCAGCTTCTCTGTGACCGGGGAGCTGTTTTTT. Amino acid sequence: CASSFSVTGELFF.

This clone was seen only once. This chain connects TRBV5-6 to TRBJ2-5; perhaps TRBD2 as D (6 bases). V was shortened by 2 bases and J by 2 bases, with 13 bases between the two germline ends. CDR1 is SGHDT, CDR2 YYEEEE, per germline. The CDR3 covers 15 residues. As DNA, the CDR3 is TGTGCCAGCAGCTTCCGCGGGGCGGAACAAGAGACCCAGTACTTC. Its translation: CASSFRGAEQETQYF.

The rearrangement joins TRBV28 to TRBJ2-5; D gene ambiguous. The CDR3 totals 11 residues. The V end was cut by 5 bases, the J end by 4 bases, with 5 bases between. Per the germline V gene, CDR1 is MDHEN and CDR2 is SYDVKM. DNA for the CDR3: TGTGCCAGCAGTACCGGAGAGACCCAGTACTTC. Protein product: CASSTGETQYF.

CDR3 residues: CASSLTRGGNNEQFF. CDR3 nucleotide sequence: TGTGCCAGCAGTCTCACCCGGGGGGGTAACAATGAGCAGTTCTTC. The chain is built from TRBV28 and TRBJ2-1, with TRBD2 identical over 8 bases. V lost 5 bases and J lost 5; bases outside the gene matches: 8. Germline values: CDR1 MDHEN, CDR2 SYDVKM. CDR3 size: 15 residues.

This chain uses TRBV4-1 with TRBJ1-4, with a tentative D call TRBD1 (5 bases). The V end lost 0 bases, the J end lost 4 bases, and 9 bases lay between the germline ends. The CDR3 totals 15 residues. CDR1 MGHRA and CDR2 YSYEKL come from the germline V gene. CDR3 region: CASSQEGQFNEKLFF. DNA for the CDR3: TGCGCCAGCAGCCAAGAGGGGCAGTTTAATGAAAAACTGTTTTTT.

This clone turned up a few times. The rearrangement uses TRBV6-6 and TRBJ2-6; D call uncertain. The germline V gene has CDR1 MNHNY and CDR2 SVGAGI (reference sequence). Between the trimmed V and J ends, which lost 7 bases and 3 bases, there was a span of 16 bases. The CDR3 has 16 amino acids. CDR3 DNA sequence: TGTGCCAGCACTCTTACGGGTTCGGGTGGGGCCAACGTCCTGACTTTC. Amino acids: CASTLTGSGGANVLTF.

This chain links TRBV2 with TRBJ2-1; D might be TRBD2 (6 bases). The CDR3 loop spans 16 amino acids. V dropped 2 bases and J dropped 3 bases, with 14 bases sitting between them. CDR1 is SNHLY and CDR2 is FYNNEI in the germline V gene. The CDR3 coding sequence is TGTGCCAGCAGTGAACGGACCGGGGGAAACTACAATGAGCAGTTCTTC. This gives the protein CASSERTGGNYNEQFF. The full variable domain, rest sourced from reference TRBV2 and TRBJ2-1, is EPEVTQTPSHQVTQMGQEVILRCVPISNHLYFYWYRQILGQKVEFLVSFYNNEISEKSEIFDDQFSVERPDGSNFTLKIRSTKLEDSAMYFCASSERTGGNYNEQFFGPGTRLTVL.

V and J are TRBV28 and TRBJ2-3; TRBD1 aligns across 8 bases. V was clipped by 5 bases and J by 5 bases; unmatched bases: 9. The CDR3 loop spans 15 amino acids. CDR1 and CDR2 from the germline V gene are MDHEN and SYDVKM. Written as DNA, the CDR3 is TGTGCCAGCAGTCCGGGGACAGGCGGTGGAGATACGCAGTATTTT. Protein product: CASSPGTGGGDTQYF.

The chain carries TRBV6-5 and TRBJ2-2, with 9 bases fitting TRBD2. CDR1 is MNHEY and CDR2 is SVGAGI in the germline V gene. CDR3 length: 16 amino acids. The V and J ends lost 2 bases and 3 bases, in that order; junction bases with no gene match: 4. The CDR3, as DNA: TGTGCCAGCAGTTACGTCGGCGGGGGGGACACCGGGGAGCTGTTTTTT. This codes for CASSYVGGGDTGELFF.

The table lists this clone with a count of one. V is TRBV28 and J is TRBJ1-1; weak D call: TRBD1 (6 bases). Trimming removed 3 bases at V and 0 bases at J, with 17 bases between. Per the germline V gene, CDR1 is MDHEN and CDR2 is SYDVKM. The CDR3 loop spans 17 amino acids. The CDR3 spells CASSFGGAGNLNTEAFF. CDR3 nucleotides: TGTGCCAGCAGTTTTGGGGGGGCAGGCAACTTGAACACTGAAGCTTTCTTT.

This CDR3 reads CASSLVPGDMNTEAFF. The CDR3 DNA reads as TGCGCCAGCAGCTTGGTTCCCGGTGACATGAACACTGAAGCTTTCTTT. This sequence joins TRBV5-1 and TRBJ1-1; D is unresolved. The CDR3 spans 16 residues. Trimming left V 0 bases short and J 0 bases short, with 12 bases between. From germline, CDR1 is SGHRS and CDR2 YFSETQ.

This CDR3 is CAREGQNEQFF. The CDR3 nucleotides read TGTGCCAGGGAGGGGCAGAATGAGCAGTTCTTC. The chain employs TRBV2 and TRBJ2-1; a weak D match, TRBD2 (6 bases). This CDR3 contains 11 residues. Deletions cut 9 bases from V and 7 bases from J, with 10 bases between. Germline assignment: CDR1 SNHLY and CDR2 FYNNEI.

The chain employs TRBV28 and TRBJ2-3; TRBD2 matches at 7 bases. J gave up 0 bases and V 2 bases, and 5 bases lay outside the gene matches. Per the germline V gene, CDR1 is MDHEN and CDR2 is SYDVKM. The CDR3 extends over 16 amino acids. The CDR3 reads CASSLAFGRSTDTQYF. CDR3 in DNA: TGTGCCAGCAGTTTAGCCTTCGGGAGGAGCACAGATACGCAGTATTTT.

This sequence joins TRBV2 and TRBJ2-2, with a possible D match to TRBD2 (6 bases). Germline values: CDR1 SNHLY, CDR2 FYNNEI. V lost 8 bases and J lost 3, with 10 bases in between. The CDR3 consists of 13 residues. For the CDR3, the DNA is TGTGCCAGCGGCGGGGTATACACCGGGGAGCTGTTTTTT. This translates into CASGGVYTGELFF. Variable domain in full (rest from reference TRBV2 and TRBJ2-2): EPEVTQTPSHQVTQMGQEVILRCVPISNHLYFYWYRQILGQKVEFLVSFYNNEISEKSEIFDDQFSVERPDGSNFTLKIRSTKLEDSAMYFCASGGVYTGELFFGEGSRLTVL.

J is TRBJ1-2 and V is TRBV19; no firm D call. The CDR3 spans 15 residues. Germline V gene sequence: CDR1 LNHDA, CDR2 SQIVND (reference sequence). V lost 6 bases and J 8 bases, leaving 22 bases between the germline ends. CDR3 region: CASSVSGEGLMGYTF. The DNA for the CDR3 is TGTGCCAGTAGCGTGTCCGGGGAGGGCTTAATGGGCTACACCTTC.

This chain uses TRBV6-1 with TRBJ2-7; 10 bases map to TRBD2. The CDR3 covers 17 residues. The germline V gene encodes CDR1 MNHNS and CDR2 SASEGT. V shed 2 bases and J 1 base; nucleotides not matched to a gene: 8. CDR3 nucleotides: TGTGCCAGCAGTGAAAGCCTCGGACTAGCGGATTCCTACGAGCAGTACTTC. This encodes CASSESLGLADSYEQYF.

The J gene is TRBJ2-1, the V gene TRBV29-1; D uncertain. The V end lost 7 bases, the J end lost 5 bases, and 9 bases lay between the germline ends. The length of the CDR3 is 11 residues. In germline, CDR1 is SQVTM, CDR2 ANQGSEA. Here the CDR3 reads CSARRDNEQFF. The DNA for the CDR3 is TGCAGCGCCCGGAGAGACAATGAGCAGTTCTTC.

Here the CDR3 DNA reads TGTGCCAGCAGCCAAGAGGGACTAGCGGAGCAGTTCTTC. It specifies CASSQEGLAEQFF. This chain uses TRBV4-2 with TRBJ2-1; 10 positions match TRBD2. With V trimmed by 0 bases and J by 10 bases, 0 bases remained unmatched. Looked up from germline, CDR1 is LGHNA and CDR2 is YNFKEQ. This CDR3 comprises 13 residues.

The genes are TRBV30 and TRBJ1-1; TRBD1 is a possible D gene (5 bases). CDR3 length: 13 residues. Trimming removed 2 bases at V and 4 bases at J, with 11 bases between. Germline CDR1 reads GTSNPN; CDR2 reads SVGIG (reference sequence). CDR3 protein: CAWSLGLGTEAFF. CDR3 DNA: TGTGCCTGGAGTTTGGGACTAGGCACTGAAGCTTTCTTT. Combining the CDR3 with reference TRBV30 and TRBJ1-1 gives the whole variable domain SQTIHQWPATLVQPVGSPLSLECTVEGTSNPNLYWYRQAAGRGLQLLFYSVGIGQISSEVPQNLSASRPQDRQFILSSKKLLLSDSGFYLCAWSLGLGTEAFFGQGTRLTVV.

This chain connects TRBV7-9 to TRBJ2-3; D uncertain. This CDR3 contains 15 residues. The V end lost 4 bases, the J end lost 0 bases, and 11 bases lay between the germline ends. Germline V lookup: CDR1 SEHNR, CDR2 FQNEAQ (reference sequence). The CDR3, as DNA: TGTGCCAGCAGCTACGCCGTCACTAGCACAGATACGCAGTATTTT. Translation: CASSYAVTSTDTQYF.

The V and J genes are TRBV6-5 and TRBJ2-7, with D possibly TRBD1 on 6 matching bases. Trimming removed 2 bases from V and 7 bases from J, with 18 bases in between. In germline, CDR1 is MNHEY, CDR2 SVGAGI. CDR3 length equals 15 residues. The CDR3: CASSYDRTTLREQYV. The CDR3 nucleotides read TGTGCCAGCAGTTACGACAGGACCACGTTGCGGGAGCAGTACGTC.

The CDR3: CASGSGDNTGELFF. In nucleotides, the CDR3 is TGTGCCAGCGGGTCGGGAGACAACACCGGGGAGCTGTTTTTT. The J gene is TRBJ2-2, the V gene TRBV2; possible D gene TRBD2, 6 bases. The ends were cut back, 8 bases at V and 2 bases at J, with 12 bases in the middle. Germline CDR1 and CDR2: SNHLY and FYNNEI. The CDR3 runs 14 residues.

The chain recombines TRBV19 with TRBJ2-3, with a possible D match to TRBD2 (6 bases). The CDR3 has 13 residues. Trimming left V 4 bases short and J 3 bases short, with 8 bases between. Germline V gene data show CDR1 as LNHDA and CDR2 as SQIVND (reference sequence). Here the CDR3 reads CASSKLATDTQYF. For the CDR3, the DNA is TGTGCCAGTAGTAAGCTAGCGACAGATACGCAGTATTTT.